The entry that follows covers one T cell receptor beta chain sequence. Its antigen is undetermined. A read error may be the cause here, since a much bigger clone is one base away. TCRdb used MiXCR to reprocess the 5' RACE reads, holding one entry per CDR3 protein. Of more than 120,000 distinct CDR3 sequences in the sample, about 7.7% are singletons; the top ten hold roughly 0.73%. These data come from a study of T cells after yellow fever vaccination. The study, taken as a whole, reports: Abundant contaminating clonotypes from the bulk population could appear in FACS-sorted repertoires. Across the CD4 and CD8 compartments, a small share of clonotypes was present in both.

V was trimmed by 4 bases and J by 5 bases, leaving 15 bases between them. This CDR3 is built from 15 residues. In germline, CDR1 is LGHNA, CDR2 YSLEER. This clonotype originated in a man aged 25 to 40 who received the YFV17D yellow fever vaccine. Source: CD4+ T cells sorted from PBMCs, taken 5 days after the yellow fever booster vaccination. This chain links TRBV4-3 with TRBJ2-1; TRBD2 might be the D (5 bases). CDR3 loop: CASSPSGDSNNEQFF. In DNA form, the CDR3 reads TGCGCCAGCAGCCCCAGCGGTGATTCCAACAATGAGCAGTTCTTC.